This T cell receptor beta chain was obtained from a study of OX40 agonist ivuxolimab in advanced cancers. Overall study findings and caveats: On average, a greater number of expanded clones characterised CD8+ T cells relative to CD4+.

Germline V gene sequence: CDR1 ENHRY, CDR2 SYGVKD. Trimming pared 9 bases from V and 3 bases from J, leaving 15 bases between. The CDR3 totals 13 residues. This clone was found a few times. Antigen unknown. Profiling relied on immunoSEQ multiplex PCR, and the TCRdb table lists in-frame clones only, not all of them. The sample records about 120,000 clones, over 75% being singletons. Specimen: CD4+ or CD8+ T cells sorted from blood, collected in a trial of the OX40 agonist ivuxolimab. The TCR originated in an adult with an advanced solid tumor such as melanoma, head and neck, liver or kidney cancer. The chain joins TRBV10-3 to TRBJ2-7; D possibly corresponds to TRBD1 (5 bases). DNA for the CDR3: TGTGCCATATACGACAGAGAACTCTACGAGCAGTACTTC. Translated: CAIYDRELYEQYF.